The 5 T cell receptor beta chains listed next were all sequenced from one sample in a study of shared clonotypes between healthy human individuals. CD45RO-negative CD8 cells positively selected for CCR7 made up the naive population, which excluded terminally differentiated effector memory CD45RA+ cells. Data came from immunoSEQ multiplex PCR; TCRdb stores just in-frame clones and leaves some out. The table has a few million clones, about 93% seen once. The sample was naive CD8+ T cells from PBMCs. These receptors were collected from a young man in good health. Some clones in this sample may be carry-over from other donors' samples.

The chain is built from TRBV27 and TRBJ2-2; 10 bases line up with TRBD2. Germline V gives CDR1 MNHEY, CDR2 SMNVEV (reference sequence). This CDR3 has 15 residues. V dropped 2 bases and J dropped 7; count of bases not matched to a gene: 4. In DNA, the CDR3 is TGTGCCAGCAGTTTACTAGCGGGAGCGGTCGGGGAGCTGTTTTTT. As protein: CASSLLAGAVGELFF.

This chain uses TRBV15 with TRBJ2-3; the D gene is possibly TRBD1 (5 bases). Trimming pared 5 bases from V and 7 bases from J, leaving 19 bases between. The CDR3 is 15 amino acids. Germline values: CDR1 LNHNV, CDR2 YYDKDF (reference sequence). CDR3 residues: CATSPEPSRAHTQYF. For the CDR3, the DNA is TGTGCCACCAGCCCAGAGCCCTCCAGGGCACATACGCAGTATTTT.

The chain combines TRBV5-1 with TRBJ2-5, with 8 bases fitting TRBD1. CDR1 is SGHRS, CDR2 YFSETQ, per germline. This CDR3 is built from 15 residues. J lost 4 bases, V lost 4 bases, and 9 bases had no gene match. The CDR3 DNA is TGCGCCAGCAGCCCGGCCACAGGGGGGAGAGAGACCCAGTACTTC. Amino acid sequence: CASSPATGGRETQYF.

This chain uses TRBV4-1 with TRBJ2-7; 8 positions match TRBD1. Germline V gene lookup returns CDR1 MGHRA and CDR2 YSYEKL. With V trimmed by 2 bases and J by 4 bases, 13 bases remained unmatched. The CDR3 has 17 amino acids. The CDR3 protein is CASSQTRTGLSGYEQYF. CDR3 in DNA: TGCGCCAGCAGCCAAACCCGGACAGGGTTGAGTGGGTACGAGCAGTACTTC.

V and J are TRBV6-6 and TRBJ2-5; a weak D match, TRBD2 (5 bases). The CDR3 length is 16 residues. The germline V and J ends were trimmed by 2 bases and 3 bases, with 16 bases remaining between them. Germline values: CDR1 MNHNY, CDR2 SVGAGI (reference sequence). The CDR3: CASSYTRLAPKETQYF. The CDR3 nucleotides read TGTGCCAGCAGTTACACTCGCCTAGCACCAAAAGAGACCCAGTACTTC.